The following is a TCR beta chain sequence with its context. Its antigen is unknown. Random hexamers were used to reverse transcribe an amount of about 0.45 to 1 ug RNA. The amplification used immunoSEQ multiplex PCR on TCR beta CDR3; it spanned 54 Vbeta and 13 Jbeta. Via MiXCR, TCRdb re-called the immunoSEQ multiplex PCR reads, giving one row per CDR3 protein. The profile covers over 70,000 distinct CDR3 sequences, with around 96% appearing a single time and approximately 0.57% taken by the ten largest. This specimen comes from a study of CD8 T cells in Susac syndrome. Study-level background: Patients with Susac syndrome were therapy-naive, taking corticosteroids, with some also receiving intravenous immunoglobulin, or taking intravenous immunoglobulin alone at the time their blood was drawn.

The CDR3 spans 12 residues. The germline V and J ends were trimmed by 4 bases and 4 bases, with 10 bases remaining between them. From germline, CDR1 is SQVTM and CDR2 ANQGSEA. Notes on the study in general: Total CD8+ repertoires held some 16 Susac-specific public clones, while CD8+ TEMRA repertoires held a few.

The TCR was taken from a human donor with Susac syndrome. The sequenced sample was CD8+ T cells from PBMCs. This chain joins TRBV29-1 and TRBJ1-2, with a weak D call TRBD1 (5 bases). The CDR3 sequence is CSVGGSGYGYTF. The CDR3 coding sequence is TGCAGCGTTGGGGGGTCAGGCTATGGCTACACCTTC.